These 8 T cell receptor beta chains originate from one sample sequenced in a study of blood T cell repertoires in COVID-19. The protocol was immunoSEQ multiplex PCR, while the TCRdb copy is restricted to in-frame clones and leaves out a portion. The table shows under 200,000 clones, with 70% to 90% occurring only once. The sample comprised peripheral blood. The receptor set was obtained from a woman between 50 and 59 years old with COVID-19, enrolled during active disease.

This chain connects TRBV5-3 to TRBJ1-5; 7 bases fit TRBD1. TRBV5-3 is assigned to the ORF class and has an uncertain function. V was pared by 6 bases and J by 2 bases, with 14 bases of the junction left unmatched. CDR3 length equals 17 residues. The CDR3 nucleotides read TGTGCCAGAAAGAGGGGGCTGATTGAGATGGGCAATCAGCCCCAGCATTTT. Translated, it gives CARKRGLIEMGNQPQHF.

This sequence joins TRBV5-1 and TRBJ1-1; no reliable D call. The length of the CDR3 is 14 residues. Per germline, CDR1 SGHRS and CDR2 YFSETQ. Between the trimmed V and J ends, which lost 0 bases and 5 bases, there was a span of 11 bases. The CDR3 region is CASSLGAPGTEAFF. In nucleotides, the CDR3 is TGCGCCAGCAGCTTGGGGGCCCCGGGAACTGAAGCTTTCTTT.

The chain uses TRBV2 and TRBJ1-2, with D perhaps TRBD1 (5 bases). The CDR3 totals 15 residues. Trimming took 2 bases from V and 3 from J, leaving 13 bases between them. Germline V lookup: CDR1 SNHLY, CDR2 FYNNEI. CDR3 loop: CASSEYGQGDYGYTF. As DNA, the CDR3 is TGTGCCAGCAGTGAATACGGGCAGGGCGACTATGGCTACACCTTC. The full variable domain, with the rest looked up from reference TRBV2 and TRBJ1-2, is EPEVTQTPSHQVTQMGQEVILRCVPISNHLYFYWYRQILGQKVEFLVSFYNNEISEKSEIFDDQFSVERPDGSNFTLKIRSTKLEDSAMYFCASSEYGQGDYGYTFGSGTRLTVV.

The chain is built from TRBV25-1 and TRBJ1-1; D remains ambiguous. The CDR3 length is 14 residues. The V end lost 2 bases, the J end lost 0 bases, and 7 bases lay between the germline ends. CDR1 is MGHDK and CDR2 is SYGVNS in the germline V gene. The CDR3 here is CASSEIGVNTEAFF. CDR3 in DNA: TGTGCCAGCAGTGAAATAGGAGTGAACACTGAAGCTTTCTTT.

This CDR3 is CASSPSGSGGAKSTDTQYF. The CDR3 DNA reads as TGTGCCAGCAGTCCCTCTGGTAGCGGGGGGGCCAAGAGCACAGATACGCAGTATTTT. This chain joins TRBV4-2 and TRBJ2-3; 11 bases agree with TRBD2. Unmatched junction bases numbered 14, after V lost 6 bases and J lost 0 bases. CDR3 length: 19 amino acids. In germline, CDR1 is LGHNA, CDR2 YNFKEQ.

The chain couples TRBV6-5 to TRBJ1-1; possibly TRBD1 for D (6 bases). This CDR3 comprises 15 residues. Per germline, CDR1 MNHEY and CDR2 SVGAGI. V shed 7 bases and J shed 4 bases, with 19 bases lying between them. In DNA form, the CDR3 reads TGTGCCAGCACAGAACAAGGGGGAGGGGGCACTGAAGCTTTCTTT. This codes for CASTEQGGGGTEAFF.

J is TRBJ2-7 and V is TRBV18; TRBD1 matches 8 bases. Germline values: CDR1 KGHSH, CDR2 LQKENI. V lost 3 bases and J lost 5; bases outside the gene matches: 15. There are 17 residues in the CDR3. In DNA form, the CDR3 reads TGTGCCAGCTCACCGGGGGATCCTGGACAGGGTGGCCACGAGCAGTACTTC. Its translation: CASSPGDPGQGGHEQYF.

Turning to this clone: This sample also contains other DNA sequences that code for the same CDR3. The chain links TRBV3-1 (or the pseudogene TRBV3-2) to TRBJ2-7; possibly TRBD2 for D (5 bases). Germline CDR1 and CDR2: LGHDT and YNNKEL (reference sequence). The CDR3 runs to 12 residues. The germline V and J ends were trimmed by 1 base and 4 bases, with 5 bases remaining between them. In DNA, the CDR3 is TGTGCCAGCAGCCAAGGAGGGTACGAGCAGTACTTC. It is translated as CASSQGGYEQYF.